A selection of T cell receptor beta chains follows, all from one sample in a study of human T cells and chemical hapten exposure. A single record per CDR3 protein comes from TCRdb applying MiXCR to the RACE reads. The repertoire has tens of thousands of distinct CDR3 sequences, 9.8% of them found once; the top ten carry 2.5% to 3.5%. The specimen comprised whole blood, sampled in connection with sensitization to the hapten diphenylcyclopropenone (DPC). These receptors came from a woman aged 35 to 49 with alopecia areata. Some clones in this sample may be carry-over from other donors' samples. CDR3s include the opening cysteine and the closing phenylalanine or tryptophan. Each record gives: V gene, J gene, D gene, clone size, CDR3 protein, CDR3 DNA. The D gene is left open where the match is weak. The size of a clone is reported for some rows only, either as once, few or many, or as a class for expanded clones.

V: TRBV12-5
J: TRBJ1-4
D: .
size: many
CDR3: CASGPQNPQGNEKLFF
DNA: TGTGCTAGTGGTCCCCAGAACCCCCAGGGGAATGAAAAACTGTTTTTT

V: TRBV7-2
J: TRBJ1-1
D: .
size: .
CDR3: CASSVEYSTEAFF
DNA: TGTGCCAGCAGCGTAGAATATTCCACTGAAGCTTTCTTT

V: TRBV2
J: TRBJ2-2
D: TRBD1
size: many
CDR3: CASSRGTGGYTGELFF
DNA: TGTGCCAGCAGCCGAGGGACAGGGGGGTATACCGGGGAGCTGTTTTTT

V: TRBV7-2
J: TRBJ1-2
D: TRBD1
size: few
CDR3: CASTIDRGHSGYTF
DNA: TGTGCCAGCACTATAGACAGGGGGCATAGTGGCTACACCTTC

V: TRBV6-2/TRBV6-3
J: TRBJ2-1
D: TRBD1
size: .
CDR3: CASSPGGLGNEQFF
DNA: TGTGCCAGCAGTCCAGGGGGCCTAGGCAATGAGCAGTTCTTC

V: TRBV5-1
J: TRBJ2-1
D: TRBD2
size: many
CDR3: CASSYYSGGASYNEQFF
DNA: TGCGCCAGCAGCTATTATAGCGGGGGGGCCTCCTACAATGAGCAGTTCTTC

V: TRBV4-1
J: TRBJ1-2
D: .
size: .
CDR3: CASSPPGAPSYGYTF
DNA: TGCGCCAGCAGCCCACCAGGGGCGCCATCCTATGGCTACACCTTC

V: TRBV5-1
J: TRBJ1-3
D: .
size: .
CDR3: CASSTDGHSGNTIYF
DNA: TGCGCCAGCAGCACGGACGGACACTCTGGAAACACCATATATTTT

V: TRBV29-1
J: TRBJ1-1
D: .
size: many
CDR3: CSVERGEAFF
DNA: TGCAGCGTTGAACGGGGGGAAGCTTTCTTT

V: TRBV18
J: TRBJ1-2
D: .
size: many
CDR3: CASSPPGSNYGYTF
DNA: TGTGCCAGCTCACCACCGGGTAGTAACTATGGCTACACCTTC

V: TRBV6-2/TRBV6-3
J: TRBJ2-2
D: .
size: few
CDR3: CASTQAGELFF
DNA: TGTGCCAGCACCCAGGCCGGGGAGCTGTTTTTT

V: TRBV4-3
J: TRBJ2-7
D: TRBD2
size: few
CDR3: CASSQEIRGDYGYEQYF
DNA: TGCGCCAGCAGCCAAGAAATTCGAGGGGACTACGGCTACGAGCAGTACTTC

V: TRBV11-3
J: TRBJ1-2
D: .
size: many
CDR3: CASSFQGGHGYTF
DNA: TGTGCCAGCAGCTTCCAGGGTGGACATGGCTACACCTTC

V: TRBV7-2
J: TRBJ2-1
D: TRBD1
size: .
CDR3: CASSLEPTGNEQFF
DNA: TGTGCCAGCAGCTTAGAACCGACAGGGAATGAGCAGTTCTTC

V: TRBV7-9
J: TRBJ2-5
D: .
size: many
CDR3: CASSSRGPETQYF
DNA: TGTGCCAGCAGCTCCCGCGGACCAGAGACCCAGTACTTC

V: TRBV6-5
J: TRBJ2-1
D: TRBD2
size: few
CDR3: CASSPPASGYNEQFF
DNA: TGTGCCAGCAGCCCTCCAGCTAGCGGGTACAATGAGCAGTTCTTC

V: TRBV4-2
J: TRBJ2-1
D: TRBD2
size: few
CDR3: CASSQEASSGAGVYEQFF
DNA: TGTGCCAGCAGCCAAGAAGCCTCCTCTGGAGCGGGGGTCTATGAGCAGTTCTTC

V: TRBV28
J: TRBJ2-5
D: .
size: .
CDR3: CASSLQGEETQYF
DNA: TGTGCCAGCAGTCTACAGGGTGAAGAGACCCAGTACTTC

V: TRBV7-9
J: TRBJ2-5
D: .
size: many
CDR3: CASNLAGQKETQYF
DNA: TGTGCCAGCAACCTTGCCGGACAGAAAGAGACCCAGTACTTC

V: TRBV11-2
J: TRBJ2-1
D: .
size: .
CDR3: CASSHSLGGTNEQFF
DNA: TGTGCCAGCAGCCATTCCCTCGGGGGCACGAATGAGCAGTTCTTC

V: TRBV7-9
J: TRBJ2-7
D: .
size: .
CDR3: CASSFNYEQYF
DNA: TGTGCCAGCAGCTTTAACTACGAGCAGTACTTC

V: TRBV7-8
J: TRBJ1-2
D: .
size: many
CDR3: CASSLRYYGYTF
DNA: TGTGCCAGCAGCTTACGATACTATGGCTACACCTTC

V: TRBV7-2
J: TRBJ2-2
D: .
size: .
CDR3: CASSRKRVGTGELFF
DNA: TGTGCCAGCAGCCGGAAGCGGGTAGGGACCGGGGAGCTGTTTTTT

V: TRBV20-1
J: TRBJ2-3
D: TRBD1
size: .
CDR3: CSAQHRGIADTQYF
DNA: TGCAGTGCGCAACACAGGGGAATAGCAGATACGCAGTATTTT

V: TRBV5-1
J: TRBJ2-6
D: .
size: many
CDR3: CASTYLSSGANVLTF
DNA: TGCGCCAGCACCTACCTGTCCTCTGGGGCCAACGTCCTGACTTTC

V: TRBV30
J: TRBJ1-6
D: .
size: many
CDR3: CAWTAGGGNSPLHF
DNA: TGTGCCTGGACCGCCGGAGGGGGGAATTCACCCCTCCACTTT

V: TRBV6-2/TRBV6-3
J: TRBJ1-2
D: .
size: few
CDR3: CAVHDRNYGYTF
DNA: TGTGCCGTACACGACAGGAACTATGGCTACACCTTC

V: TRBV4-1
J: TRBJ2-7
D: TRBD1
size: many
CDR3: CASSHGSGQGAYEQYF
DNA: TGCGCCAGCAGCCATGGCTCGGGACAGGGGGCCTACGAGCAGTACTTC

V: TRBV7-2
J: TRBJ2-7
D: .
size: many
CDR3: CASSLETATYEQYF
DNA: TGTGCCAGCAGCTTAGAGACTGCCACCTACGAGCAGTACTTC

V: TRBV6-6
J: TRBJ2-3
D: TRBD2
size: many
CDR3: CASSSDVAGDTDTQYF
DNA: TGTGCCAGCAGTTCCGACGTAGCGGGGGACACAGATACGCAGTATTTT

V: TRBV5-1
J: TRBJ1-1
D: TRBD1
size: .
CDR3: CASSSRGRGTDTEAFF
DNA: TGCGCCAGCAGCTCCAGGGGGAGAGGGACCGACACTGAAGCTTTCTTT

V: TRBV18
J: TRBJ1-2
D: TRBD1
size: .
CDR3: CASSLPTGDIHGYTF
DNA: TGTGCCAGCTCACTCCCGACAGGGGATATACATGGCTACACCTTC

V: TRBV7-3
J: TRBJ1-1
D: .
size: many
CDR3: CASSLKVGNTEAFF
DNA: TGTGCCAGCAGCTTAAAGGTGGGGAACACTGAAGCTTTCTTT

V: TRBV27
J: TRBJ2-1
D: .
size: few
CDR3: CASRTGFSSYNEQFF
DNA: TGTGCCAGCAGAACAGGTTTTTCGTCCTACAATGAGCAGTTCTTC

V: TRBV28
J: TRBJ2-1
D: .
size: many
CDR3: CASTPPGSRHNEQFF
DNA: TGTGCCAGCACCCCTCCGGGTTCGCGGCACAATGAGCAGTTCTTC

V: TRBV6-2/TRBV6-3
J: TRBJ1-1
D: .
size: many
CDR3: CASSYEFGGTEAFF
DNA: TGTGCCAGCAGTTACGAGTTTGGGGGCACTGAAGCTTTCTTT

V: TRBV9
J: TRBJ2-3
D: .
size: few
CDR3: CASSVRAGQAGTDTQYF
DNA: TGTGCCAGCAGCGTAAGGGCCGGACAAGCGGGCACAGATACGCAGTATTTT

V: TRBV20-1
J: TRBJ1-5
D: .
size: .
CDR3: CSARSTSNQPQHF
DNA: TGCAGTGCTAGAAGTACTAGCAATCAGCCCCAGCATTTT

V: TRBV5-1
J: TRBJ1-5
D: .
size: few
CDR3: CASSPAPYSNQPQHF
DNA: TGCGCCAGCAGCCCCGCCCCGTATAGCAATCAGCCCCAGCATTTT

V: TRBV4-1
J: TRBJ2-7
D: .
size: .
CDR3: CASSLGTPDEQYF
DNA: TGCGCCAGCAGCCTTGGGACTCCTGACGAGCAGTACTTC

V: TRBV3-1
J: TRBJ2-3
D: .
size: many
CDR3: CASSRWESTDTQYF
DNA: TGTGCCAGCAGCCGGTGGGAAAGCACAGATACGCAGTATTTT

V: TRBV7-2
J: TRBJ1-2
D: .
size: .
CDR3: CATAVSVGEHYGYTF
DNA: TGTGCCACGGCCGTCTCGGTCGGGGAGCACTATGGCTACACCTTC

V: TRBV5-5
J: TRBJ2-1
D: .
size: few
CDR3: CASSWGSLGWYEQFF
DNA: TGTGCCAGCAGCTGGGGTTCCCTAGGGTGGTATGAGCAGTTCTTC

V: TRBV28
J: TRBJ1-1
D: .
size: many
CDR3: CASSLSTVKAFF
DNA: TGTGCCAGCAGTTTGTCGACAGTTAAAGCTTTCTTT

V: TRBV4-1
J: TRBJ2-1
D: .
size: few
CDR3: CASSRWDREAYNEQFF
DNA: TGCGCCAGCAGCCGCTGGGACCGAGAGGCCTACAATGAGCAGTTCTTC

V: TRBV6-2/TRBV6-3
J: TRBJ2-7
D: TRBD1
size: few
CDR3: CASSYVLGQGDEQYF
DNA: TGTGCCAGCAGTTACGTTTTGGGGCAGGGGGACGAGCAGTACTTC

V: TRBV23-1
J: TRBJ2-4
D: TRBD1
size: many
CDR3: CASNNNRGRAKNIQYF
DNA: TGCGCCAGCAACAACAACAGGGGGAGAGCCAAAAACATTCAGTACTTC

V: TRBV9
J: TRBJ2-5
D: TRBD1
size: .
CDR3: CASSGTGATETQYF
DNA: TGTGCCAGCAGCGGGACAGGGGCCACAGAGACCCAGTACTTC

V: TRBV7-9
J: TRBJ1-3
D: .
size: .
CDR3: CASSPRGVAGNTIYF
DNA: TGTGCCAGCAGCCCGCGCGGGGTAGCTGGAAACACCATATATTTT

V: TRBV19
J: TRBJ2-7
D: TRBD1
size: few
CDR3: CASRTGGAHWEQYF
DNA: TGTGCCAGTAGGACAGGGGGCGCCCACTGGGAGCAGTACTTC

V: TRBV7-2
J: TRBJ1-5
D: .
size: .
CDR3: CASSGEAGQPQHF
DNA: TGTGCCAGCAGCGGAGAGGCTGGGCAGCCCCAGCATTTT

V: TRBV29-1
J: TRBJ1-1
D: .
size: many
CDR3: CSVESGPGTEAFF
DNA: TGCAGCGTTGAAAGCGGTCCCGGCACTGAAGCTTTCTTT

V: TRBV5-1
J: TRBJ2-1
D: .
size: many
CDR3: CASSLVSYNEQFF
DNA: TGCGCCAGCAGCTTGGTCAGCTACAATGAGCAGTTCTTC

V: TRBV9
J: TRBJ2-7
D: .
size: many
CDR3: CASSANSYEQYF
DNA: TGTGCCAGCAGCGCGAACTCCTACGAGCAGTACTTC

V: TRBV10-3
J: TRBJ1-1
D: .
size: many
CDR3: CAIRTGTEAFF
DNA: TGTGCCATCAGGACGGGAACTGAAGCTTTCTTT

V: TRBV6-5
J: TRBJ2-2
D: .
size: few
CDR3: CASSYSGNPRRELFF
DNA: TGTGCCAGCAGTTACTCCGGGAACCCGAGAAGGGAGCTGTTTTTT

V: TRBV6-5
J: TRBJ2-1
D: TRBD2
size: .
CDR3: CASSYSPTSGGFQEQFF
DNA: TGTGCCAGCAGTTACTCGCCAACTAGCGGGGGGTTCCAGGAGCAGTTCTTC

V: TRBV20-1
J: TRBJ1-2
D: .
size: many
CDR3: CSAPDLGNGYTF
DNA: TGCAGTGCCCCGGACCTGGGGAATGGCTACACCTTC

V: TRBV27
J: TRBJ1-5
D: TRBD1
size: many
CDR3: CASRPTGARNQPQHF
DNA: TGTGCCAGCAGGCCGACAGGGGCTAGAAATCAGCCCCAGCATTTT

V: TRBV19
J: TRBJ2-7
D: .
size: .
CDR3: CASSPVTGASRLLYF
DNA: TGTGCCAGTAGCCCAGTCACCGGGGCCTCACGGTTACTGTACTTC